This record looks at one TCR beta chain sequence and its context. Its antigen is unknown. The authors extracted RNA and reverse transcribed it into cDNA as the sequencing template. The method was immunoSEQ multiplex PCR; TCRdb's version includes in-frame clones alone and lacks a portion of them. This sample yields more than 150,000 clones, of which roughly 61% are seen a single time; around 13% belongs to the top ten. Treatment here: oral pan-JAK inhibitor, 5-10 mg twice daily. These data are taken from a study of CD8+ T cells in alopecia areata. Trimming took 1 base from V and 10 from J, leaving 11 bases between them. The CDR3 length is 13 residues. Germline values: CDR1 MNHNS, CDR2 SASEGT. Study-wide results and limits: Scalp clonality, together with expanded CD8+ clones among the top 100, fell significantly with tofacitinib. While tofacitinib was given, many expanded lesional clones persisted in scalp and blood.

This specimen consisted of CD8+ T cells sorted from blood, obtained at week 24, from a patient treated with tofacitinib. The source is a human donor with alopecia areata. The V gene is TRBV6-1, the J gene TRBJ2-1, with a weak D call TRBD1 (5 bases). The DNA of the CDR3 is TGTGCCAGCAGTGAAGGGGTGGCAGGGGAGCAGTTCTTC. Amino acids: CASSEGVAGEQFF.